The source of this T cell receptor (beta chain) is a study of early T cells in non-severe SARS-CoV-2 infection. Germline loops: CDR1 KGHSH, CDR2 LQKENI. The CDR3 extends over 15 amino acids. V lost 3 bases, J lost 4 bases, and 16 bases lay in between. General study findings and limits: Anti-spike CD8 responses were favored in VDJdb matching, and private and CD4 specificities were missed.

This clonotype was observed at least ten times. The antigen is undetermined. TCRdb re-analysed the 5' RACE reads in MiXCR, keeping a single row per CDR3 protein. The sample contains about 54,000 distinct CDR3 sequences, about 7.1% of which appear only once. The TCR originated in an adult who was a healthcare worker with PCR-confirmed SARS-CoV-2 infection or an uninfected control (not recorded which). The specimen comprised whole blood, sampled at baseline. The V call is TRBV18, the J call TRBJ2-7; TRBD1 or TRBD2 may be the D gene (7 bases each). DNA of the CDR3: TGTGCCAGCTCACCTATGGCAGGGGGAGGGTACGAGCAGTACTTC. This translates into CASSPMAGGGYEQYF.